This T cell receptor beta chain was recovered during a study of Graves' ophthalmopathy and Graves' hyperthyroidism. Study findings and constraints: From stable hyperthyroidism, ophthalmopathy was separated by a 13-signature model with 85% to 90% sensitivity and roughly 81% specificity.

This clonotype has ten or more counts. The antigen is undetermined. CDR3 length: 15 amino acids. Germline V CDR1 and CDR2: MDHEN, SYDVKM. Between the trimmed V and J ends, which lost 6 bases and 7 bases, there was a span of 21 bases. RNA transcripts were the source from which TCR beta CDR3 regions were amplified. Second-round multiplex PCR followed a first-round RT-PCR using HTBI primers. TCRdb re-derived calls from the multiplex PCR reads in MiXCR, one entry per CDR3 protein. The sample lists fewer than 600,000 distinct CDR3 sequences, under 15% seen once, with about 10% in the top ten. The receptor's source is a woman aged 25 to 39 with Graves' ophthalmopathy. This chain connects TRBV28 to TRBJ2-5; no firm D call. Sequencing input: blood. The chain's CDR3 is CASRETGHTSGTQYF. In DNA form, the CDR3 reads TGTGCCAGCAGAGAAACCGGGCACACCTCGGGGACCCAGTACTTC.